The rows below give T cell receptor beta chains drawn from one sample of a study of CD8 T cells in ankylosing spondylitis. Each CDR3 protein gets one entry after TCRdb re-called the 5' RACE reads with MiXCR. Among about 480,000 distinct CDR3 sequences listed, roughly 15% were seen once. Sequenced: blood, either unsorted or a sorted T cell fraction (not recorded which). The receptors here all came from a male donor with ankylosing spondylitis. The conserved cysteine and the conserved F or W are not part of the CDR3 here. A D gene is named only where the DNA matches it firmly. A row's size may be missing; if present it is once, few, many or a size class.

j_call: TRBJ1-4
d_call: -
v_call: TRBV20-1
clone_size: -
cdr3_aa: SASPQGRVIGEKLF

j_call: TRBJ2-1
d_call: TRBD2
v_call: TRBV20-1
clone_size: -
cdr3_aa: SARGLAGSNEQF

j_call: TRBJ1-1
d_call: -
v_call: TRBV11-2
clone_size: few
cdr3_aa: ASSLSEGKTEAF

j_call: TRBJ2-4
d_call: -
v_call: TRBV5-1
clone_size: -
cdr3_aa: ASSPGQGIAKNIQY

j_call: TRBJ2-3
d_call: -
v_call: TRBV24-1
clone_size: -
cdr3_aa: ATSESARGVDTQY

j_call: TRBJ2-3
d_call: TRBD1
v_call: TRBV24-1
clone_size: -
cdr3_aa: ATSDPRTGGDTQY

j_call: TRBJ2-1
d_call: TRBD2
v_call: TRBV24-1
clone_size: few
cdr3_aa: ATTTGTSGGLGGNEQF

j_call: TRBJ1-5
d_call: TRBD1
v_call: TRBV4-2
clone_size: few
cdr3_aa: ASSRSGQGNQPQH

j_call: TRBJ2-7
d_call: -
v_call: TRBV11-2
clone_size: few
cdr3_aa: ASSLSGKASYEQY

j_call: TRBJ2-2
d_call: -
v_call: TRBV7-9
clone_size: few
cdr3_aa: ASSLVAATGELF

j_call: TRBJ2-3
d_call: -
v_call: TRBV7-3
clone_size: -
cdr3_aa: ASSLPPEAQY

j_call: TRBJ2-7
d_call: -
v_call: TRBV4-2
clone_size: many
cdr3_aa: ASSLIRALGYEQY

j_call: TRBJ2-1
d_call: -
v_call: TRBV20-1
clone_size: -
cdr3_aa: SAEDDWNEQF

j_call: TRBJ2-7
d_call: -
v_call: TRBV15
clone_size: few
cdr3_aa: ATSRDRAAEQY

j_call: TRBJ2-1
d_call: TRBD2
v_call: TRBV20-1
clone_size: few
cdr3_aa: SAKKAGVLYNEQF

j_call: TRBJ2-5
d_call: TRBD2
v_call: TRBV14
clone_size: -
cdr3_aa: ASSQGASGLQETQY

j_call: TRBJ2-3
d_call: -
v_call: TRBV12-3/TRBV12-4
clone_size: -
cdr3_aa: ASSIRDLLSTDTQY

j_call: TRBJ1-2
d_call: -
v_call: TRBV20-1
clone_size: -
cdr3_aa: SVRRGAVYGYT

j_call: TRBJ1-1
d_call: -
v_call: TRBV18
clone_size: -
cdr3_aa: ASSPGQQGNTEAF

j_call: TRBJ2-5
d_call: TRBD1
v_call: TRBV4-1
clone_size: -
cdr3_aa: ASSPPDRGGQETQY

j_call: TRBJ2-7
d_call: TRBD2
v_call: TRBV29-1
clone_size: -
cdr3_aa: SVEGLSGRTYEQY

j_call: TRBJ1-2
d_call: -
v_call: TRBV30
clone_size: -
cdr3_aa: AWSVEAKYGYT

j_call: TRBJ1-2
d_call: -
v_call: TRBV24-1
clone_size: -
cdr3_aa: ATSARGEGYT

j_call: TRBJ1-4
d_call: -
v_call: TRBV28
clone_size: -
cdr3_aa: ASSDPTNEKLF

j_call: TRBJ2-7
d_call: -
v_call: TRBV5-1
clone_size: once
cdr3_aa: ASSLSQGYYEQY

j_call: TRBJ2-3
d_call: -
v_call: TRBV20-1
clone_size: once
cdr3_aa: SANDRSSTDTQY

j_call: TRBJ1-1
d_call: TRBD1
v_call: TRBV30
clone_size: -
cdr3_aa: AWGQGTEAF

j_call: TRBJ2-7
d_call: -
v_call: TRBV6-5
clone_size: -
cdr3_aa: ASSYSNPSYEQY

j_call: TRBJ2-7
d_call: -
v_call: TRBV6-1
clone_size: -
cdr3_aa: ASSLRQGGFYEQY

j_call: TRBJ2-2
d_call: TRBD2
v_call: TRBV7-2
clone_size: -
cdr3_aa: ASSHILAANTGELF

j_call: TRBJ2-1
d_call: TRBD2
v_call: TRBV7-8
clone_size: few
cdr3_aa: ASSLETSSYGEQF

j_call: TRBJ2-2
d_call: -
v_call: TRBV20-1
clone_size: -
cdr3_aa: SARAFANTGELF

j_call: TRBJ1-6
d_call: -
v_call: TRBV20-1
clone_size: few
cdr3_aa: SARGRGRSYNSPLH

j_call: TRBJ2-3
d_call: -
v_call: TRBV5-4
clone_size: -
cdr3_aa: ASSSKKTGTDTQY

j_call: TRBJ2-1
d_call: -
v_call: TRBV20-1
clone_size: -
cdr3_aa: SAGYKSSYNEQF